Presented here are 18 T cell receptor beta chains from one specimen sequenced in a study of cytomegalovirus exposure and HLA in healthy donors. The PCR was carried out with 60 Vbeta primers and 13 Jbeta primers. Generated by immunoSEQ multiplex PCR, the TCRdb table keeps only in-frame clones and is missing some. The table lists approximately 150,000 clones, 80% of them singletons. Sequences were obtained from PBMCs. The receptors originated from a man aged 35 to 55 in good health and CMV-seronegative.

The chain couples TRBV14 to TRBJ2-1; 12 nucleotides agree with TRBD2. V trimming: 2 bases; J trimming: 4 bases; junction bases outside the gene matches: 6. Germline CDR1 reads SGHDN; CDR2 reads FVKESK. The CDR3 is made up of 17 amino acids. As DNA, the CDR3 is TGTGCCAGCAGCCAACCAATCCTAGCGGGGGGGTACAATGAGCAGTTCTTC. Translation: CASSQPILAGGYNEQFF.

This clone turned up a few times. V gene TRBV2 combines with J gene TRBJ2-3, with 8 nucleotides matching TRBD1. Trimming removed 3 bases from V and 3 bases from J; junction bases left unmatched: 5. The CDR3 is made up of 15 amino acids. Germline V gene sequence: CDR1 SNHLY, CDR2 FYNNEI. The CDR3 sequence is CASSDQGAGTDTQYF. The CDR3 DNA reads as TGTGCCAGCAGTGATCAGGGGGCAGGTACAGATACGCAGTATTTT.

To note about this clone: A read error may account for a junction end that differs from germline. This chain connects TRBV25-1 to TRBJ2-2, with a weak D call TRBD1 (5 bases). Germline assignment: CDR1 MGHDK and CDR2 SYGVNS. The CDR3 spans 17 residues. In nucleotides, the CDR3 is TGTGCCAGCAGTGAATACGGGCAGGGCGTAAACACCTGGGAGCTGTTTTTT. Amino acids: CASSEYGQGVNTWELFF.

The chain combines TRBV5-1 with TRBJ2-2, with 11 bases matching TRBD2. The J segment lost 1 base and the V segment lost 0 bases, leaving 5 bases of the junction unmatched. This CDR3 is 18 amino acids long. CDR1 and CDR2 (germline): SGHRS, YFSETQ. The CDR3 sequence is CASSLDSLAGGNTGELFF. In nucleotides, the CDR3 is TGCGCCAGCAGCTTGGATTCCCTAGCGGGGGGGAACACCGGGGAGCTGTTTTTT.

The rearrangement uses TRBV12-5 and TRBJ1-6, with D perhaps TRBD1 (6 bases). The germline V and J ends were trimmed by 2 bases and 9 bases, with 8 bases remaining between them. Germline V gene data show CDR1 as LGHNT and CDR2 as FRNRAP. The CDR3 extends over 13 amino acids. The CDR3 bases are TGTGCTAGTGGTTTGTCAGGGGTTTCACCCCTCCACTTT. Residues: CASGLSGVSPLHF.

V is TRBV29-1 and J is TRBJ1-2; no clear D gene. CDR1 SQVTM and CDR2 ANQGSEA come from the germline V gene. The CDR3 spans 14 residues. Trimming removed 1 base from V and 4 bases from J, with 13 bases in between. The CDR3 nucleotides read TGCAGCGTTGAAGGCGGGTTGGGAAGCTATGGCTACACCTTC. Translation gives CSVEGGLGSYGYTF.

This clone came up once. This sequence joins TRBV6-5 and TRBJ1-2; D not certain. CDR3 length: 14 amino acids. Trimming took 8 bases from V and 4 from J, leaving 17 bases between them. Germline V gene lookup returns CDR1 MNHEY and CDR2 SVGAGI. CDR3 loop: CASLAAGGGYGYTF. DNA of the CDR3: TGTGCCAGCCTGGCAGCGGGCGGAGGCTATGGCTACACCTTC.

This clone has just a few counts. Sequence at one end of the junction differs from germline and may be a read error. This chain links TRBV19 with TRBJ1-2; D is unresolved. Germline assignment: CDR1 LNHDA and CDR2 SQIVND (reference sequence). The CDR3 consists of 12 residues. As DNA, the CDR3 is TGTGCCAGTAGTATAGATATTGGAAACGGGAGTTTC. Its protein is CASSIDIGNGSF.

V gene TRBV4-1 combines with J gene TRBJ2-7; 8 nucleotides line up with TRBD1. Losses at the gene ends were 0 bases for V and 3 bases for J; bases not matched to a gene: 13. This CDR3 contains 18 residues. Germline V gene lookup returns CDR1 MGHRA and CDR2 YSYEKL. The CDR3 loop reads CASSQDSRGQFPLYEQYF. CDR3 in DNA: TGCGCCAGCAGCCAAGATAGCAGGGGGCAGTTCCCCCTCTACGAGCAGTACTTC.

The gene calls are TRBV2 and TRBJ2-7; the match to TRBD1 covers 11 bases. From germline, CDR1 is SNHLY and CDR2 FYNNEI. The CDR3 extends over 15 amino acids. The V and J ends lost 10 bases and 3 bases, in that order; junction bases with no gene match: 11. The CDR3 DNA reads as TGTGCCAAATTCGACCCGGGACAGGGGGTCTACGAGCAGTACTTC. Protein product: CAKFDPGQGVYEQYF.

This chain joins TRBV7-2 and TRBJ1-2; 9 nucleotides align to TRBD1. The CDR3 has 13 residues. The germline gives CDR1 SGHTA, CDR2 FQGNSA. Trimming cost V 5 bases and J 7 bases; bases outside gene matches: 5. As DNA, the CDR3 is TGTGCCAGCAGCGCCCGGGACAGGGCTGGCTACACCTTC. Translating it yields CASSARDRAGYTF.

This CDR3 is CASRTGTAYNEQFF. The CDR3 DNA reads as TGTGCCAGCAGGACCGGGACAGCTTACAATGAGCAGTTCTTC. The V and J genes are TRBV6-5 and TRBJ2-1; TRBD1 matches at 7 bases. CDR1 is MNHEY and CDR2 is SVGAGI in the germline V gene. This CDR3 is 14 amino acids long. The J segment lost 4 bases and the V segment lost 6 bases, leaving 6 bases of the junction unmatched.

The CDR3 spells CASSLRPAGGVPTQYF. The CDR3, as DNA: TGCGCCAGCAGCTTGAGGCCAGCGGGGGGGGTGCCGACCCAGTACTTC. This chain uses TRBV5-1 with TRBJ2-5, with TRBD2 identical over 10 bases. This CDR3 is 16 amino acids long. CDR1 and CDR2 from the germline V gene are SGHRS and YFSETQ. The ends lost 1 base at V and 7 bases at J; junction bases unmatched: 10.

The rearrangement joins TRBV9 to TRBJ2-5, with 10 bases aligning to TRBD2. In germline, CDR1 is SGDLS, CDR2 YYNGEE. The V gene end was trimmed by 0 bases and the J gene end by 5 bases; junction bases not matched to a gene: 4. CDR3 size: 15 residues. The CDR3 spells CASSVESTSGETQYF. CDR3 coding DNA: TGTGCCAGCAGCGTAGAATCGACTAGCGGGGAGACCCAGTACTTC. The full variable domain, with the rest looked up from reference TRBV9 and TRBJ2-5, is DSGVTQTPKHLITATGQRVTLRCSPRSGDLSVYWYQQSLDQGLQFLIQYYNGEERAKGNILERFSAQQFPDLHSELNLSSLELGDSALYFCASSVESTSGETQYFGPGTRLLVL.

The genes are TRBV30 and TRBJ1-1; the match to TRBD1 covers 9 bases. The germline V gene has CDR1 GTSNPN and CDR2 SVGIG (reference sequence). The length of the CDR3 is 16 residues. The V segment lost 1 base and the J segment 6 bases; nucleotides outside the gene matches: 12. This chain's CDR3 is CAWSGIRTGVRAEAFF. The CDR3 DNA follows: TGTGCCTGGAGTGGGATCCGGACAGGGGTTAGAGCTGAAGCTTTCTTT.

This chain uses TRBV6-1 with TRBJ1-6; 9 bases fit TRBD1. The V gene's germline CDR1 is MNHNS and CDR2 SASEGT. V was clipped by 6 bases and J by 11 bases; unmatched bases: 5. This CDR3 spans 13 amino acids. In DNA, the CDR3 is TGTGCCAGCAGAGGGACAGGGATCACACCCCTCCACTTT. Its protein is CASRGTGITPLHF.

The CDR3 DNA sequence: TGTGCCAGCAGCTCGCAGGGAACGAACACCGGGGAGCTGTTTTTT. Its protein product is CASSSQGTNTGELFF. The V call is TRBV7-7, the J call TRBJ2-2, with D perhaps matching TRBD1 (5 bases). The V gene's germline CDR1 is SSHAT and CDR2 FNYEAQ (reference sequence). This CDR3 contains 15 residues. V gave up 4 bases and J gave up 0 bases, with 9 bases separating them.

The chain combines TRBV12-5 with TRBJ2-7, with 8 bases lining up with TRBD1. The length of the CDR3 is 15 residues. The J segment lost 5 bases and the V segment lost 6 bases, leaving 12 bases of the junction unmatched. Germline CDR1 and CDR2: LGHNT and FRNRAP. The CDR3 is CASGLLQGAIDEQYF. The CDR3 DNA reads TGTGCTAGTGGCCTCCTGCAGGGGGCTATCGACGAGCAGTACTTC.